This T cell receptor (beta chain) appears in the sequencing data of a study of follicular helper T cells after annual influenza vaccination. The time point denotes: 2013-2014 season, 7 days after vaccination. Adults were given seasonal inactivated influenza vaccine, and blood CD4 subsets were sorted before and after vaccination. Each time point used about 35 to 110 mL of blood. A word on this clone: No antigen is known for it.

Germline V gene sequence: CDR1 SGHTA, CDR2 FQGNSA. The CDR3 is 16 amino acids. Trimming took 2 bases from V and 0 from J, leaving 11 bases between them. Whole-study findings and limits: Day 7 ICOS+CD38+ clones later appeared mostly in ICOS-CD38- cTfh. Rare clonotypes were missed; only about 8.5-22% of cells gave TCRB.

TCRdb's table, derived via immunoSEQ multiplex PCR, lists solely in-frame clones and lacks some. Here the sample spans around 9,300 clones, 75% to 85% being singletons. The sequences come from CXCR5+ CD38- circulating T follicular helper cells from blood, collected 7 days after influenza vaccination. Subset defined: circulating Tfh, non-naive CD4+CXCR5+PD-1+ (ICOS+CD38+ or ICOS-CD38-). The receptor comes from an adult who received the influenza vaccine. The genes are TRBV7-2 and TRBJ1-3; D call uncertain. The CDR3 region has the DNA TGTGCCAGCAGCTTACTCCCGGGCAGCTCTGGAAACACCATATATTTT. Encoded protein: CASSLLPGSSGNTIYF.